These 31 T cell receptor beta chains originate from one sample sequenced in a study of technical replicates of blood from a handful of donors. Some clones are missing from TCRdb's copy, which holds only in-frame ones; the method was immunoSEQ multiplex PCR. The sample shows about 67,000 clones, less than 98% of them seen only once. The sequencing input was T cells isolated from PBMCs. These receptors all stem from a human donor in good health.

This clone has a single count. The chain couples TRBV5-6 to TRBJ2-7, with D possibly TRBD1 on 5 matching bases. V was cut by 4 bases and J by 3 bases, with 11 bases left in between. The CDR3 has 13 amino acids. In germline, CDR1 is SGHDT, CDR2 YYEEEE. For the CDR3, the DNA is TGTGCCAGCAGCGAGGACATTAACTACGAGCAGTACTTC. This encodes CASSEDINYEQYF.

The rearrangement joins TRBV5-1 to TRBJ1-1, with no clear D. CDR3 length: 13 amino acids. In germline, CDR1 is SGHRS, CDR2 YFSETQ. With 0 bases removed from V and 3 bases from J, the gap between germline ends came to 6 bases. The CDR3 DNA reads TGCGCCAGCAGCTTGGGCGCGGACACTGAAGCTTTCTTT. Amino acids: CASSLGADTEAFF.

This clone was seen only once. This rearrangement joins TRBV9 to TRBJ2-7, with D possibly being TRBD2 (6 bases). This CDR3 region has 13 residues. Trimming stripped 3 bases from V and 3 bases from J, with 10 bases between. Germline lookup yields CDR1 SGDLS and CDR2 YYNGEE. CDR3 loop: CASSAYGSYEQYF. The CDR3 DNA sequence: TGTGCCAGCAGCGCATACGGGAGCTACGAGCAGTACTTC.

The CDR3 DNA reads as TGCAGCGTTGAAGTCAGGGAGGATCAGCCCCAGCATTTT. Translated, it gives CSVEVREDQPQHF. V and J are TRBV29-1 and TRBJ1-5; tentative D call: TRBD1 (5 bases). V shed 1 base and J shed 5 bases, with 9 bases lying between them. The CDR3 is made up of 13 amino acids. Germline CDR1 reads SQVTM; CDR2 reads ANQGSEA. Using reference TRBV29-1 and TRBJ1-5 for the parts outside the CDR3, the full variable domain is SAVISQKPSRDICQRGTSLTIQCQVDSQVTMMFWYRQQPGQSLTLIATANQGSEATYESGFVIDKFPISRPNLTFSTLTVSNMSPEDSSIYLCSVEVREDQPQHFGDGTRLSIL.

The V and J genes are TRBV19 and TRBJ1-2; D ambiguous. V was shortened by 0 bases and J by 2 bases, with 10 bases between the two germline ends. CDR1 and CDR2 (germline): LNHDA, SQIVND (reference sequence). The CDR3 contains 15 residues. Here the CDR3 reads CASSIDYTGNYGYTF. The CDR3 bases are TGTGCCAGTAGTATAGATTATACCGGGAACTATGGCTACACCTTC. Variable domain in full (rest from reference TRBV19 and TRBJ1-2): DGGITQSPKYLFRKEGQNVTLSCEQNLNHDAMYWYRQDPGQGLRLIYYSQIVNDFQKGDIAEGYSVSREKKESFPLTVTSAQKNPTAFYLCASSIDYTGNYGYTFGSGTRLTVV.

V gene TRBV7-2 combines with J gene TRBJ2-7, with D possibly being TRBD2 (6 bases). Germline V lookup: CDR1 SGHTA, CDR2 FQGNSA. The CDR3 spans 12 residues. V shed 4 bases and J shed 3 bases, with 7 bases lying between them. CDR3 coding DNA: TGTGCCAGCAGCTCGGGGGTCTACGAGCAGTACTTC. It translates to CASSSGVYEQYF.

The chain uses TRBV6-1 and TRBJ1-1; D not resolved. The V gene's germline CDR1 is MNHNS and CDR2 SASEGT. V lost 2 bases and J 2 bases, leaving 9 bases between the germline ends. This CDR3 is 14 amino acids long. The CDR3: CASSEFVLNTEAFF. CDR3 nucleotides: TGTGCCAGCAGTGAATTCGTCCTAAACACTGAAGCTTTCTTT.

V usage is TRBV6-5 and J usage is TRBJ2-7; TRBD1 agrees at 8 bases. Losses at the gene ends were 2 bases for V and 1 base for J; bases not matched to a gene: 4. The CDR3 runs to 15 residues. CDR1 is MNHEY, CDR2 SVGAGI, per germline. The CDR3 spells CASSYPGTGSYEQYF. For the CDR3, the DNA is TGTGCCAGCAGTTACCCCGGGACAGGTTCCTACGAGCAGTACTTC.

The rearrangement joins TRBV19 to TRBJ2-2; maybe TRBD1 (5 bases). This CDR3 is 13 amino acids long. Germline V lookup: CDR1 LNHDA, CDR2 SQIVND (reference sequence). Trimming removed 10 bases from V and 7 bases from J, with 16 bases in between. CDR3 coding DNA: TGTGCCACCCAAGGGGAAGTTGGCGGGGAGCTGTTTTTT. As protein: CATQGEVGGELFF.

This chain connects TRBV10-3 to TRBJ2-7, with 7 positions matching TRBD1. J gave up 5 bases and V 4 bases, and 8 bases lay outside the gene matches. The CDR3 spans 14 residues. CDR1 is ENHRY and CDR2 is SYGVKD in the germline V gene. The CDR3, as DNA: TGTGCCATCAGTGCAAGGGACAGCTATGACGAGCAGTACTTC. Residues: CAISARDSYDEQYF.

This rearrangement joins TRBV27 to TRBJ2-1; 9 bases fit TRBD1. J was trimmed by 8 bases and V by 2 bases; bases with no gene match: 7. The CDR3 runs 15 residues. From germline, CDR1 is MNHEY and CDR2 SMNVEV (reference sequence). The CDR3 reads CASSLGTGLRDEQFF. The CDR3 nucleotides are TGTGCCAGCAGTTTAGGGACAGGGCTAAGGGATGAGCAGTTCTTC.

V is TRBV11-3 and J is TRBJ2-6; 7 bases are a match to TRBD1. Trimming took 5 bases from V and 3 from J; bases not matched to a gene: 10. This CDR3 has 17 residues. Germline V gene data show CDR1 as SGHNT and CDR2 as YENEEA. CDR3 DNA sequence: TGTGCCAGCAGCCTGGGGGTAGGGGGCGATGGGGCCAACGTCCTGACTTTC. It yields the protein CASSLGVGGDGANVLTF.

The chain is built from TRBV7-6 and TRBJ2-7, with D uncertain. This CDR3 contains 13 residues. CDR1 SGHVS and CDR2 FNYEAQ come from the germline V gene. Between the trimmed V and J ends, which lost 2 bases and 3 bases, there was a span of 8 bases. As DNA, the CDR3 is TGTGCCAGCAGCTTACTTCAGGTCTACGAGCAGTACTTC. Translated: CASSLLQVYEQYF.

The CDR3 spells CATSGTSVTDTQYF. For the CDR3, the DNA is TGTGCCACCTCCGGGACTAGTGTGACAGATACGCAGTATTTT. This chain joins TRBV10-3 and TRBJ2-3; 8 bases match TRBD2. Unmatched junction bases numbered 9, after V lost 10 bases and J lost 3 bases. The CDR3 is made up of 14 amino acids. Germline V gene sequence: CDR1 ENHRY, CDR2 SYGVKD.

The rearrangement joins TRBV6-5 to TRBJ2-7, with no clear D. Trimming removed 0 bases at V and 0 bases at J, with 9 bases between. CDR3 size: 15 residues. Germline V CDR1 and CDR2: MNHEY, SVGAGI. The CDR3 coding sequence is TGTGCCAGCAGTTACTCGACCAGGCTCTCCTACGAGCAGTACTTC. Its translation: CASSYSTRLSYEQYF.

V usage is TRBV19 and J usage is TRBJ1-5; D possibly corresponds to TRBD1 (6 bases). CDR1 is LNHDA, CDR2 SQIVND, per germline (reference sequence). V gave up 5 bases and J gave up 2 bases, with 19 bases separating them. This CDR3 contains 17 residues. CDR3 in amino acids: CASSPRITGTGNQPQHF. For the CDR3, the DNA is TGTGCCAGTAGTCCCCGAATTACAGGGACGGGCAATCAGCCCCAGCATTTT.

The rearrangement joins TRBV4-2 to TRBJ1-3; possibly TRBD1 for D (5 bases). Trimming shortened V by 1 base and J by 3 bases, and 13 bases separated the two germline ends. This CDR3 has 16 amino acids. Germline lookup yields CDR1 LGHNA and CDR2 YNFKEQ. The CDR3 protein is CASSQGQTDNGNTIYF. As DNA, the CDR3 is TGTGCCAGCAGCCAAGGACAGACCGACAATGGAAACACCATATATTTT.

The chain has TRBV7-2 and TRBJ2-7, with 10 bases identical to TRBD2. This CDR3 region has 16 residues. The germline V gene has CDR1 SGHTA and CDR2 FQGNSA. J gave up 3 bases and V 1 base, and 6 bases lay outside the gene matches. DNA for the CDR3: TGTGCCAGCAGCTTAGTACCTAGCGGGAGATTCTACGAGCAGTACTTC. This sequence encodes CASSLVPSGRFYEQYF.

The gene calls are TRBV27 and TRBJ2-1, with a possible D match to TRBD2 (6 bases). Germline-derived CDR1 and CDR2 are MNHEY and SMNVEV (reference sequence). The CDR3 has 14 amino acids. Trimming took 6 bases from V and 4 from J, leaving 13 bases between them. CDR3 sequence: CASSPGTGYNEQFF. CDR3 nucleotide sequence: TGTGCCAGCAGCCCCGGGACTGGGTACAATGAGCAGTTCTTC.

This rearrangement joins TRBV7-2 to TRBJ1-1, with a possible D match to TRBD1 (6 bases). Trimming took off 3 bases at V and 0 bases at J, with 11 bases between the two ends. This CDR3 has 15 residues. Germline V gene data show CDR1 as SGHTA and CDR2 as FQGNSA. The CDR3 DNA sequence: TGTGCCAGCAGCTTCGAGAGGGGGATGAACACTGAAGCTTTCTTT. Translated: CASSFERGMNTEAFF.

A single count supports this clone. This rearrangement joins TRBV11-2 to TRBJ2-1; the D gene is possibly TRBD1 (7 bases). Trimming cost V 8 bases and J 9 bases, with 20 bases left between them. Germline V gene lookup returns CDR1 SGHAT and CDR2 FQNNGV. This CDR3 is 14 amino acids long. CDR3 region: CASGRFGGGLEQFF. As DNA, the CDR3 is TGTGCCAGCGGCCGGTTCGGAGGGGGCCTTGAGCAGTTCTTC.

The chain recombines TRBV10-2 with TRBJ2-7, with D possibly matching TRBD2 (5 bases). Germline V CDR1 and CDR2: WSHSY, SAAADI. The V end lost 3 bases, the J end lost 5 bases, and 17 bases lay between the germline ends. The CDR3 extends over 15 amino acids. Written as DNA, the CDR3 is TGCGCCAGCAGTGATTCGTTATTCGGGGTCCACGAGCAGTACTTC. It yields the protein CASSDSLFGVHEQYF.

The chain uses TRBV6-5 and TRBJ2-3; possible D gene TRBD1, 6 bases. The CDR3 runs to 16 residues. Trimming removed 0 bases at V and 0 bases at J, with 10 bases between. Germline assignment: CDR1 MNHEY and CDR2 SVGAGI. The CDR3 sequence is CASSYSGRGSTDTQYF. CDR3 in DNA: TGTGCCAGCAGTTACTCTGGCAGGGGAAGCACAGATACGCAGTATTTT.

The chain has TRBV29-1 and TRBJ1-1; D is unresolved. Trimming took 1 base from V and 1 from J, leaving 7 bases between them. Germline V gene sequence: CDR1 SQVTM, CDR2 ANQGSEA. The CDR3 is 13 residues long. Here the CDR3 DNA reads TGCAGCGTTGAAGGCAACAGGAACACTGAAGCTTTCTTT. Its protein is CSVEGNRNTEAFF.

V gene TRBV27 combines with J gene TRBJ2-7; 7 nucleotides align to TRBD2. The CDR3 runs 15 residues. CDR1 MNHEY and CDR2 SMNVEV come from the germline V gene (reference sequence). With V trimmed by 5 bases and J by 7 bases, 14 bases remained unmatched. CDR3 in amino acids: CASSRDLAVEEEQYF. CDR3 nucleotide sequence: TGTGCCAGCAGTCGCGACCTAGCGGTTGAAGAGGAGCAGTACTTC.

This rearrangement joins TRBV11-2 to TRBJ2-1; 9 bases match TRBD2. V shed 5 bases and J 8 bases; nucleotides not matched to a gene: 7. There are 14 residues in the CDR3. Germline CDR1 is SGHAT and CDR2 is FQNNGV. CDR3 in amino acids: CASSAGGQGDEQFF. CDR3 nucleotides: TGTGCCAGCAGCGCGGGAGGGCAAGGAGATGAGCAGTTCTTC.

CDR3 DNA sequence: TGTGCCAGCAGCGTCGACAGGGGGCTCAGCTATGGCTACACCTTC. Its protein product is CASSVDRGLSYGYTF. The rearrangement links TRBV7-9 to TRBJ1-2; 10 nucleotides match TRBD1. The CDR3 length is 15 residues. Germline-derived CDR1 and CDR2 are SEHNR and FQNEAQ (reference sequence). J lost 4 bases, V lost 5 bases, and 7 bases had no gene match.

The chain uses TRBV6-1 and TRBJ2-5; the match to TRBD2 covers 10 bases. This CDR3 is 16 amino acids long. The V gene's germline CDR1 is MNHNS and CDR2 SASEGT. Trimming cost V 3 bases and J 6 bases; bases outside gene matches: 10. The CDR3 region has the DNA TGTGCCAGCAGTGATGCTATAGCGGGAGGTATACAGACCCAGTACTTC. This gives the protein CASSDAIAGGIQTQYF.

This clone was observed once. The chain joins TRBV4-3 to TRBJ2-7; TRBD1 might be the D (5 bases). CDR1 and CDR2 (germline): LGHNA, YSLEER. The CDR3 runs 13 residues. The ends were cut back, 1 base at V and 2 bases at J, with 6 bases in the middle. The chain's CDR3 is CASSQGGPYEQYF. The CDR3 DNA follows: TGCGCCAGCAGCCAAGGGGGCCCCTACGAGCAGTACTTC.

A note on this clone: The junction and the germline gene differ at one end; a read error may be behind it. The chain uses TRBV19 and TRBJ1-1; D not certain. The CDR3 spans 14 residues. CDR1 is LNHDA and CDR2 is SQIVND in the germline V gene (reference sequence). The CDR3 DNA reads TGTGCCAGTAGTGTAGACCTACCGAACACTGAAGCTTTCTTT. Amino acid sequence: CASSVDLPNTEAFF. Using reference TRBV19 and TRBJ1-1 for the parts outside the CDR3, the full variable domain is DGGITQSPKYLFRKEGQNVTLSCEQNLNHDAMYWYRQDPGQGLRLIYYSQIVNDFQKGDIAEGYSVSREKKESFPLTVTSAQKNPTAFYLCASSVDLPNTEAFFGQGTRLTVV.

The chain couples TRBV18 to TRBJ2-5, with TRBD2 identical over 11 bases. The junction had 5 bases not matched to a gene; V was cut back by 8 bases and J by 0 bases. Germline V gene data show CDR1 as KGHSH and CDR2 as LQKENI. This CDR3 has 15 amino acids. The CDR3 region is CASRLAGGNQETQYF. Written as DNA, the CDR3 is TGTGCCAGCCGATTAGCGGGAGGGAACCAAGAGACCCAGTACTTC.